This T cell receptor (beta chain) is drawn from a study of OX40 agonist ivuxolimab in advanced cancers. For the study at large: The study reported partial responses in three patients: one hepatocellular carcinoma, two cutaneous melanoma. Study outcomes and limitations: Those patients achieving a partial response at 0.1-3.0 mg/kg showed among the lowest clonal expansion.

Only in-frame clones appear in the TCRdb table, and some are missing; sequencing was by immunoSEQ multiplex PCR. The table records under 100,000 clones, about nine tenths of them present only once. Baseline was the first blood sampling point, followed by cycle 4 day 1 and cycle 7 day 1. A note on this clone: Its antigen remains unknown.

CDR1 and CDR2 (germline): SGHTA, FQGNSA. J was trimmed by 5 bases and V by 0 bases; bases with no gene match: 1. This CDR3 has 15 residues. This receptor was taken from an adult with an advanced solid tumor such as melanoma, head and neck, liver or kidney cancer. The chain links TRBV7-2 to TRBJ2-1; 10 bases fit TRBD2. The sequenced sample was CD4+ or CD8+ T cells sorted from blood, obtained in a trial of the OX40 agonist ivuxolimab. In nucleotides, the CDR3 is TGTGCCAGCAGCTTAGCACTAGCGGGGAACAATGAGCAGTTCTTC. Translating it yields CASSLALAGNNEQFF.